These T cell receptor beta chains were read from a single sample in a study of identical twins. TCRdb used MiXCR to reprocess the 5' RACE reads, holding one entry per CDR3 protein. The data hold 450,000 to 600,000 distinct CDR3 sequences, with approximately 20% observed a single time. This sample was shared with a second study, whose subject was yellow fever vaccine responses in identical twins.

Sequenced material: CD4+ T cells sorted from blood. These receptors originate from a woman aged 18-29 years in good health. CDR3s include the opening cysteine and the closing phenylalanine or tryptophan. D genes are given only for firm matches. Clone size, where shown, is once, few, many, or a class for clones that have expanded.

TRBJ2-7 | NA | NA | TRBV29-1 | CSVLSGDNSYEQYF | TGCAGCGTTCTGTCCGGGGACAATTCCTACGAGCAGTACTTC
TRBJ2-5 | NA | many | TRBV7-8 | CASRDGYQETQYF | TGTGCCAGCAGGGACGGGTACCAAGAGACCCAGTACTTC
TRBJ2-6 | NA | few | TRBV24-1 | CATSDRGAGANVLTF | TGTGCCACCAGTGATAGAGGGGCCGGGGCCAACGTCCTGACTTTC
TRBJ2-5 | NA | few | TRBV5-1 | CASSLASVRQETQYF | TGCGCCAGCAGCTTGGCCTCAGTCAGACAAGAGACCCAGTACTTC
TRBJ2-2 | NA | NA | TRBV2 | CASRLRGGNTGELFF | TGTGCCAGCAGACTCAGGGGGGGGAACACCGGGGAGCTGTTTTTT
TRBJ2-4 | NA | few | TRBV6-4 | CASSNLAKNIQYF | TGTGCCAGCAGTAACCTAGCCAAAAACATTCAGTACTTC
TRBJ2-5 | NA | NA | TRBV27 | CASSIRTTEETQYF | TGTGCCAGCAGTATCCGGACTACCGAAGAGACCCAGTACTTC
TRBJ2-3 | TRBD2 | few | TRBV5-5 | CASSSDRGRVDTQYF | TGTGCCAGCAGCTCGGACCGCGGGAGGGTAGATACGCAGTATTTT
TRBJ2-1 | TRBD2 | many | TRBV7-2 | CASSTYGLAGNNEQFF | TGTGCCAGCAGCACATACGGACTAGCGGGGAACAATGAGCAGTTCTTC
TRBJ2-5 | TRBD2 | few | TRBV12-3/TRBV12-4 | CASSSGGGRYF | TGTGCCAGCAGTTCGGGAGGGGGTAGATACTTC
TRBJ2-6 | NA | few | TRBV9 | CASSAKGVDSGANVLTF | TGTGCCAGCAGCGCAAAGGGGGTGGACTCTGGGGCCAACGTCCTGACTTTC
TRBJ2-1 | TRBD2 | few | TRBV20-1 | CSAIAGGPKSEQFF | TGCAGTGCTATAGCGGGAGGGCCGAAAAGTGAGCAGTTCTTC
TRBJ2-7 | NA | NA | TRBV28 | CASSSRTEEEQYF | TGTGCCAGCAGTTCGAGGACGGAGGAGGAGCAGTACTTC
TRBJ1-4 | NA | few | TRBV5-1 | CASSSQPGHGEKLFF | TGCGCCAGCAGCTCTCAGCCGGGACACGGAGAAAAACTGTTTTTT
TRBJ1-2 | TRBD1 | few | TRBV29-1 | CSVEKTGGGLVYGYTF | TGCAGCGTTGAAAAGACAGGGGGCGGCCTGGTCTATGGCTACACCTTC
TRBJ1-3 | NA | NA | TRBV12-3/TRBV12-4 | CASSHRQSTVHTIYF | TGTGCCAGCAGTCACCGGCAATCGACAGTTCACACCATATATTTT
TRBJ1-3 | NA | few | TRBV3-1 | CASSQLSTAGNTIYF | TGTGCCAGCAGCCAATTGTCGACCGCTGGAAACACCATATATTTT
TRBJ2-1 | NA | NA | TRBV5-1 | CASSGRGSWAGDEQFF | TGCGCCAGCAGTGGGCGAGGCTCCTGGGCTGGCGATGAGCAGTTCTTC
TRBJ2-2 | TRBD2 | NA | TRBV15 | CATSSEWGLAGYLRPTGELFF | TGTGCCACCAGCAGTGAATGGGGACTAGCGGGATACCTCAGACCTACCGGGGAGCTGTTTTTT
TRBJ2-5 | TRBD2 | NA | TRBV25-1 | CASSEPGRGSETQYF | TGTGCCAGCAGTGAACCAGGGAGGGGTTCAGAGACCCAGTACTTC
TRBJ2-3 | NA | NA | TRBV7-9 | CASSLETHSTDTQYF | TGTGCCAGCAGCTTAGAGACCCACAGCACAGATACGCAGTATTTT
TRBJ2-2 | NA | NA | TRBV12-3/TRBV12-4 | CASSRGTFNTGELFF | TGTGCCAGCAGCCGGGGGACTTTCAACACCGGGGAGCTGTTTTTT
TRBJ2-1 | TRBD2 | many | TRBV5-1 | CASSLGAGGYNEQFF | TGCGCCAGCAGCTTAGGAGCGGGAGGGTACAATGAGCAGTTCTTC
TRBJ2-3 | TRBD2 | few | TRBV6-2/TRBV6-3 | CASSYGEGTDTQYF | TGTGCCAGCAGTTATGGGGAGGGAACAGATACGCAGTATTTT
TRBJ2-3 | NA | few | TRBV2 | CASTLSGVKADTQYF | TGTGCCAGCACCCTGAGCGGAGTAAAGGCTGATACGCAGTATTTT
TRBJ2-7 | NA | NA | TRBV7-9 | CASSSLAGTYEQYF | TGTGCCAGCAGCTCGCTGGCGGGGACCTACGAGCAGTACTTC
TRBJ2-4 | NA | NA | TRBV7-6 | CASSSPAKNIQYF | TGTGCCAGCAGCAGCCCTGCCAAAAACATTCAGTACTTC